The next 15 T cell receptor beta chains were all read from a single sample in a study of blood T cell repertoires in COVID-19. The protocol was immunoSEQ multiplex PCR, while the TCRdb copy is restricted to in-frame clones and leaves out a portion. The sample has tens of thousands of clones; about nine tenths are singletons. The sequenced material came from peripheral blood. The receptor source for this set is a man at least 80 years old with active COVID-19.

This clone was counted once. The chain joins TRBV20-1 to TRBJ2-7, with 9 nucleotides matching TRBD2. The length of the CDR3 is 14 residues. CDR1 DFQATT and CDR2 SNEGSKA come from the germline V gene (reference sequence). The V and J ends lost 3 bases and 2 bases, in that order; junction bases with no gene match: 5. The CDR3 is CSASVSGGAYEQYF. CDR3 coding DNA: TGCAGTGCTAGTGTTAGCGGGGGAGCCTACGAGCAGTACTTC.

The chain couples TRBV20-1 to TRBJ2-3; 11 bases line up with TRBD1. Germline-derived CDR1 and CDR2 are DFQATT and SNEGSKA (reference sequence). Trimming removed 6 bases from V and 3 bases from J; junction bases left unmatched: 5. This CDR3 region has 14 residues. The CDR3 nucleotides read TGCAGTGCGAGTGGACAGGGGGCAACAGATACGCAGTATTTT. This sequence encodes CSASGQGATDTQYF.

The rearrangement joins TRBV28 to TRBJ1-4; D perhaps matches TRBD1 (5 bases). Germline V CDR1 and CDR2: MDHEN, SYDVKM. There are 14 residues in the CDR3. Trimming removed 8 bases from V and 4 bases from J, with 14 bases in between. The CDR3 reads CASATTGGNEKLFF. The CDR3 DNA follows: TGTGCCAGCGCGACCACAGGTGGTAATGAAAAACTGTTTTTT.

CDR3 bases: TGTGCCACCAGGCCCGTCACTAGGAAACAAGAGACCCAGTACTTC. Its translation: CATRPVTRKQETQYF. The V gene is TRBV24-1, the J gene TRBJ2-5; the D gene is possibly TRBD2 (5 bases). The length of the CDR3 is 15 residues. Trimming took off 7 bases at V and 2 bases at J, with 16 bases between the two ends. The germline CDR1 and CDR2 sequences are KGHDR and SFDVKD.

The genes are TRBV5-1 and TRBJ1-6; a weak D match, TRBD1 (6 bases). CDR3 length: 14 amino acids. From germline, CDR1 is SGHRS and CDR2 YFSETQ. Trimming removed 0 bases at V and 6 bases at J, with 7 bases between. The CDR3 loop is CASSLGRGNSPLHF. In DNA form, the CDR3 reads TGCGCCAGCAGCTTGGGCAGGGGTAATTCACCCCTCCACTTT.

This clone was recorded once. The chain has TRBV3-1 (or the pseudogene TRBV3-2) and TRBJ2-3; TRBD2 is a possible D gene (7 bases). The CDR3 extends over 19 amino acids. V was pared by 3 bases and J by 2 bases, with 24 bases between. Germline CDR1 is LGHDT and CDR2 is YNNKEL (reference sequence). CDR3 nucleotides: TGTGCCAGCAGCCATCGTGGGGGGGGTACACAGGGTTACACAGATACGCAGTATTTT. It codes for CASSHRGGGTQGYTDTQYF.

The V and J genes are TRBV29-1 and TRBJ2-7; the D is unclear. V was pared by 4 bases and J by 4 bases, with 14 bases between. Per germline, CDR1 SQVTM and CDR2 ANQGSEA. The CDR3 has 13 residues. Here the CDR3 reads CSVGIAGSYEQYF. In DNA, the CDR3 is TGCAGCGTTGGAATTGCAGGATCGTACGAGCAGTACTTC.

V and J are TRBV3-1 (or the pseudogene TRBV3-2) and TRBJ1-6; D gene unclear. Trimming shortened V by 7 bases and J by 0 bases, and 7 bases separated the two germline ends. This CDR3 is built from 14 residues. Germline lookup yields CDR1 LGHDT and CDR2 YNNKEL (reference sequence). The CDR3 reads CASTMSSYNSPLHF. CDR3 coding DNA: TGTGCCAGCACGATGAGCTCCTATAATTCACCCCTCCACTTT.

The chain combines TRBV27 with TRBJ2-7, with 7 bases matching TRBD2. V was pared by 8 bases and J by 2 bases, with 6 bases of the junction left unmatched. This CDR3 spans 13 amino acids. Germline V lookup: CDR1 MNHEY, CDR2 SMNVEV (reference sequence). The CDR3 DNA follows: TGTGCCAGCGCTTTCCGGGAGGCCTACGAGCAGTACTTC. It yields the protein CASAFREAYEQYF.

The V gene is TRBV4-3, the J gene TRBJ2-1; TRBD2 might be the D (5 bases). The CDR3 has 14 residues. Germline CDR1 reads LGHNA; CDR2 reads YSLEER. Trimming left V 4 bases short and J 10 bases short, with 17 bases between. This CDR3 reads CASSPLKQTTEQFF. DNA of the CDR3: TGCGCCAGCAGCCCCCTCAAACAGACTACCGAGCAGTTCTTC.

The chain recombines TRBV19 with TRBJ2-3; TRBD2 matches 8 bases. The J segment lost 4 bases and the V segment lost 5 bases, leaving 14 bases of the junction unmatched. Germline V lookup: CDR1 LNHDA, CDR2 SQIVND (reference sequence). The length of the CDR3 is 17 residues. This chain's CDR3 is CASSRQRAGVLADTQYF. CDR3 DNA sequence: TGTGCCAGTAGTCGACAGAGAGCGGGAGTCCTGGCAGATACGCAGTATTTT.

This chain joins TRBV4-3 and TRBJ2-3; 7 nucleotides agree with TRBD2. Trimming cost V 1 base and J 2 bases; bases outside gene matches: 12. CDR1 is LGHNA, CDR2 YSLEER, per germline. The CDR3 has 18 residues. The chain's CDR3 is CASSQAPFQRGATDTQYF. CDR3 sequence (DNA): TGCGCCAGCAGCCAAGCTCCCTTTCAGCGGGGAGCCACAGATACGCAGTATTTT.

J is TRBJ2-3 and V is TRBV10-2; D is uncertain. CDR1 and CDR2 (germline): WSHSY, SAAADI. The CDR3 has 11 residues. The V and J ends lost 6 bases and 4 bases respectively, with 5 bases between them. In nucleotides, the CDR3 is TGCGCCAGCAGGGCGGCAGATACGCAGTATTTT. This encodes CASRAADTQYF.

The chain is built from TRBV19 and TRBJ2-3; a weak D match, TRBD2 (5 bases). Trimming removed 3 bases from V and 1 base from J, with 8 bases in between. The CDR3 is 14 residues long. Germline lookup yields CDR1 LNHDA and CDR2 SQIVND (reference sequence). The CDR3 DNA reads as TGTGCCAGTAGTATGGGAGCCCGCACAGATACGCAGTATTTT. Translation gives CASSMGARTDTQYF.

This chain connects TRBV20-1 to TRBJ2-1; 7 bases are shared with TRBD1. V lost 3 bases, J lost 0 bases, and 2 bases stayed unmatched. The V gene's germline CDR1 is DFQATT and CDR2 SNEGSKA (reference sequence). CDR3 length equals 14 residues. The CDR3 DNA is TGCAGTGCTAGTTGGGACAGCTCCTACAATGAGCAGTTCTTC. This gives the protein CSASWDSSYNEQFF.